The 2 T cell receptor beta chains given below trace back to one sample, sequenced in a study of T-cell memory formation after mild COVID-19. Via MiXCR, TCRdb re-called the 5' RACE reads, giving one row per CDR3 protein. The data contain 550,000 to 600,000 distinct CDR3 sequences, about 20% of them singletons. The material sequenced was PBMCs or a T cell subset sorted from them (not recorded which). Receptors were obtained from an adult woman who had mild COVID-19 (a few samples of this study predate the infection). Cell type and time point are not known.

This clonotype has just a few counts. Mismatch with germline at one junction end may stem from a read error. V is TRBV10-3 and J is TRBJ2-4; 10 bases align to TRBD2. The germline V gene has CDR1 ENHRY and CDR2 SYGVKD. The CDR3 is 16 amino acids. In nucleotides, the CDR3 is TGTGCCATCGGTGAGCGGGGGGGCGTCGCCAAAAACATTCAGTACTTC. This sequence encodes CAIGERGGVAKNIQYF.

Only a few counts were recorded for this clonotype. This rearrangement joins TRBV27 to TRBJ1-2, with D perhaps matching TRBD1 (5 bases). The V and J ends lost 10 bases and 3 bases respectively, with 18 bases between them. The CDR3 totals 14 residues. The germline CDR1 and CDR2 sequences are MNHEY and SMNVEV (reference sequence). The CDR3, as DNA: TGTGCCACCTCTCCCTTCATGGGGGACTATGGCTACACCTTC. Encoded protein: CATSPFMGDYGYTF.